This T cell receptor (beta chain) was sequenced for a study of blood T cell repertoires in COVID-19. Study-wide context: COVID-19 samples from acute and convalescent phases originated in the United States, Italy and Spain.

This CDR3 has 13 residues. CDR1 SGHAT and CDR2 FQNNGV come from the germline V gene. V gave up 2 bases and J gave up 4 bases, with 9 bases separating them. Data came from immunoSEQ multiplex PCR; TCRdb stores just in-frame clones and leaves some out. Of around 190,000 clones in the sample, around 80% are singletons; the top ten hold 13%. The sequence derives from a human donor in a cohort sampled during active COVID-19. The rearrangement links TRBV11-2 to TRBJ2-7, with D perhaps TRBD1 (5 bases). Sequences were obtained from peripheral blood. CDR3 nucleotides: TGTGCCAGCAGCTTACAGAAGGGGTACGAGCAGTACTTC. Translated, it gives CASSLQKGYEQYF.